Included here is one T cell receptor beta chain sequence, with context. As yet, its antigen is unknown. The PCR used 60 Vbeta and 13 Jbeta primers. Assay: immunoSEQ multiplex PCR; the TCRdb copy retains only in-frame clones and omits some. The data contain 90,000 to 140,000 clones, about 80% of them singletons. V gave up 6 bases and J gave up 7 bases, with 13 bases separating them. In germline, CDR1 is SGHNT, CDR2 YENEEA. The CDR3 has 13 amino acids. This entry comes from a study of cytomegalovirus exposure and HLA in healthy donors. Study observations and caveats: There were three CMV-associated chains whose specificity for CMV antigens was confirmed in vitro. Later analysis demonstrated an association between a missense DCLRE1C variant and TCR beta V- and J-gene trimming. 150 to 200 TCR beta chains were listed as cytomegalovirus-associated.

Sequenced material: PBMCs. The source is a man aged 30 to 45 in good health and CMV-seronegative. The chain joins TRBV11-3 to TRBJ2-1, with D perhaps matching TRBD2 (6 bases). The CDR3 DNA reads as TGTGCCAGCAGTCTGACTAGGGGTAATGAGCAGTTCTTC. The encoded protein is CASSLTRGNEQFF.